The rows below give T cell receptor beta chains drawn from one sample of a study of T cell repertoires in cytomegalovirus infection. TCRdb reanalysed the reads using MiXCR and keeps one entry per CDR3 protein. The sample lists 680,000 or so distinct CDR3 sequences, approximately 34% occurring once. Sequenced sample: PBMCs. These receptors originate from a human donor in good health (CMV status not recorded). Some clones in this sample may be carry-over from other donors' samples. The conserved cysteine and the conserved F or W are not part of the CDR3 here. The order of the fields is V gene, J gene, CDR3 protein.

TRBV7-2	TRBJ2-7	ASSLRGNGPYEQY
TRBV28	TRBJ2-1	ASSPSPGSYNEQF
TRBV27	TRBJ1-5	ASSLRSYSNQRQH
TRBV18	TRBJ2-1	ASSPSATSGSNEQF
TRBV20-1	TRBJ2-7	SAPWDFSYEQY
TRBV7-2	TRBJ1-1	ASSLVGGGAFEAF
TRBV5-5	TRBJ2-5	ASSPDAFQY
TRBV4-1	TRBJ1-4	ASSQDMGGDEKLF
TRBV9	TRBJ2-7	ASSVGVGYEQY
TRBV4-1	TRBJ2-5	ASSQVLGETQY
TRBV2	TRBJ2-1	ASTGTSSNEQF
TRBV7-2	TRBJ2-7	ASSTTSGAYEQY
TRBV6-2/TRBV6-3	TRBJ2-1	ASSYWTSGNEQF
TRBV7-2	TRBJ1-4	ASSRWTGGGEKLF
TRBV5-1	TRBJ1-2	ASRAEPSGGYT
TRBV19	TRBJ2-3	ASSMVSGSTDTQY
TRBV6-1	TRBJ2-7	ASSRGQGTAEQY
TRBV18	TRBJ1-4	ASSLRSTNEKLF
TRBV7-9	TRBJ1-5	ASSEVMGQPQH
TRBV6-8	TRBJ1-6	ASTGLGGNSPLR
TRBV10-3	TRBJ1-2	AISVGSSYGYT
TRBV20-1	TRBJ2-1	SAKRLAGDHGEQF
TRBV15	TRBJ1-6	ATSRALGRAGPLH
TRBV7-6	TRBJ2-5	ASSIDRAQETQY
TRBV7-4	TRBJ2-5	ASSRGLQETQY
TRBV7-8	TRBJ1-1	ASSLPAQGMNTEAF
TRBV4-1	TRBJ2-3	ASSQGSAGATDTQY
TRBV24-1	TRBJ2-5	ATSERTVQETQY
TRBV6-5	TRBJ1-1	ASRRQGAADTEAF
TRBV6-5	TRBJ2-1	ASSPTVSSYNEQF
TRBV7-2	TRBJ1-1	ASSRGGGMNTEAF
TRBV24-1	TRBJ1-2	DTSDPDRDYDGYT
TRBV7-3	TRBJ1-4	ASQLVGEKLF
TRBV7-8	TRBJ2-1	ASSDPVEGTEQF
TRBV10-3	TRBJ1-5	AISDGGLPQH
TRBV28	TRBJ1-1	ASSFGRQNTEAF
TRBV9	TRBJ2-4	ASSGGTSGGPQY
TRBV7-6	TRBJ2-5	ASSLEGDRWETQY
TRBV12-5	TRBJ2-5	ASGLVGEETQY
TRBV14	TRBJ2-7	ASSQDRIRGPFSYEQY
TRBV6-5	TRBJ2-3	ASSSDGTDTQY
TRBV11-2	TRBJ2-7	ASSKGTSYEQY
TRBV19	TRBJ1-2	ASSMGDYGYT
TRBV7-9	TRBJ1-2	ASSLMDRVMRYT
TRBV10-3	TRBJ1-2	AISGSGSYGYT